These 14 T cell receptor beta chains were sequenced from one sample in a study of blood T cell repertoires in COVID-19. Assay used: immunoSEQ multiplex PCR; TCRdb lists only in-frame clones, some missing. The sample holds approximately 350,000 clones; around 87% are singletons and the top ten take more than 5%. What was sequenced was peripheral blood. Source of these receptors: a woman aged 50 to 60 with COVID-19, enrolled during active disease.

This clone was found once. This rearrangement joins TRBV28 to TRBJ1-2; tentatively, D is TRBD1 (6 bases). This CDR3 spans 13 amino acids. CDR1 MDHEN and CDR2 SYDVKM come from the germline V gene. Trimming removed 7 bases from V and 3 bases from J, with 12 bases in between. In DNA form, the CDR3 reads TGTGCCAGCACTCGACAGGAGGACTATGGCTACACCTTC. It encodes CASTRQEDYGYTF.

As concerns this clone: This sequence may be a read error, since a much larger clone differs from it by one base. The rearrangement uses TRBV6-2 or TRBV6-3 and TRBJ1-2; D remains ambiguous. Trimming cost V 2 bases and J 5 bases, with 6 bases left between them. The CDR3 consists of 12 residues. Germline CDR1 is MNHEY and CDR2 is SVGEGT. CDR3 DNA sequence: TGTGCCAGCAGTTACGGAGGGTATGGCTACACCTTC. This sequence encodes CASSYGGYGYTF.

The chain has TRBV19 and TRBJ1-4; 9 bases agree with TRBD1. Germline V gene sequence: CDR1 LNHDA, CDR2 SQIVND (reference sequence). J gave up 5 bases and V 5 bases, and 3 bases lay outside the gene matches. The CDR3 has 14 residues. CDR3 in amino acids: CASSGTGRNEKLFF. CDR3 bases: TGTGCCAGTAGTGGGACAGGGCGGAATGAAAAACTGTTTTTT.

This clone came up once. The chain links TRBV24-1 to TRBJ2-3; 12 nucleotides match TRBD2. Germline values: CDR1 KGHDR, CDR2 SFDVKD. Trimming removed 8 bases from V and 5 bases from J; junction bases left unmatched: 7. There are 15 residues in the CDR3. CDR3 loop: CATTSTSGSGDTQYF. CDR3 coding DNA: TGTGCCACCACCTCGACTAGCGGGAGCGGAGATACGCAGTATTTT.

The chain couples TRBV7-9 to TRBJ2-3; no clear D gene. The germline CDR1 and CDR2 sequences are SEHNR and FQNEAQ (reference sequence). The V and J ends lost 1 base and 4 bases respectively, with 15 bases between them. This CDR3 spans 16 amino acids. DNA of the CDR3: TGTGCCAGCAGCTTAGATCAGGTATACCTTGCAGATACGCAGTATTTT. This codes for CASSLDQVYLADTQYF. Full variable domain (outside the CDR3, taken from reference TRBV7-9 and TRBJ2-3): DTGVSQNPRHKITKRGQNVTFRCDPISEHNRLYWYRQTLGQGPEFLTYFQNEAQLEKSRLLSDRFSAERPKGSFSTLEIQRTEQGDSAMYLCASSLDQVYLADTQYFGPGTRLTVL.

V usage is TRBV11-3 and J usage is TRBJ2-3; D is possibly TRBD2 (6 bases). Between the trimmed V and J ends, which lost 8 bases and 2 bases, there was a span of 17 bases. This CDR3 spans 15 amino acids. Germline V gives CDR1 SGHNT, CDR2 YENEEA. The CDR3 region has the DNA TGTGCCAGCGGTCTGGTGGGGGGTCTCACAGATACGCAGTATTTT. Protein: CASGLVGGLTDTQYF. The whole variable domain, filled in from reference TRBV11-3 and TRBJ2-3, reads EAGVVQSPRYKIIEKKQPVAFWCNPISGHNTLYWYLQNLGQGPELLIRYENEEAVDDSQLPKDRFSAERLKGVDSTLKIQPAELGDSAVYLCASGLVGGLTDTQYFGPGTRLTVL.

The chain has TRBV27 and TRBJ2-1; 13 bases line up with TRBD2. From germline, CDR1 is MNHEY and CDR2 SMNVEV (reference sequence). This CDR3 region has 18 residues. The V gene end was trimmed by 4 bases and the J gene end by 7 bases; junction bases not matched to a gene: 13. The CDR3, as DNA: TGTGCCAGCAGTTGGGGACTAGCGGGGCCTCGAGCAATGAATGAGCAGTTCTTC. Translating it yields CASSWGLAGPRAMNEQFF.

The gene calls are TRBV2 and TRBJ2-3; TRBD2 matches 12 bases. Germline CDR1 is SNHLY and CDR2 is FYNNEI. The CDR3 runs to 15 residues. V shed 8 bases, J shed 6 bases, and the junction held 9 bases outside the gene matches. The CDR3: CASSLTSGSRDTQYF. In nucleotides, the CDR3 is TGTGCCAGCTCTCTGACTAGCGGGAGTAGGGATACGCAGTATTTT.

This chain uses TRBV6-5 with TRBJ1-5; TRBD1 agrees at 9 bases. Germline CDR1 reads MNHEY; CDR2 reads SVGAGI. The V and J ends lost 5 bases and 5 bases, in that order; junction bases with no gene match: 7. There are 15 residues in the CDR3. The CDR3 spells CASSRSGQGHQPQHF. The CDR3 nucleotides read TGTGCCAGCAGTAGATCGGGACAGGGACATCAGCCCCAGCATTTT.

This clone has a handful of counts. V gene TRBV2 combines with J gene TRBJ1-5, with 9 positions matching TRBD1. CDR1 and CDR2 from the germline V gene are SNHLY and FYNNEI. This CDR3 contains 15 residues. With 6 bases clipped from V and 6 bases from J, the junction kept 9 bases outside the gene matches. This CDR3 is CASRLVQGAFQPQHF. The CDR3 coding sequence is TGTGCCAGCAGGTTGGTACAGGGGGCGTTTCAGCCCCAGCATTTT.

The V call is TRBV25-1, the J call TRBJ1-5; 8 bases align to TRBD1. The germline V gene has CDR1 MGHDK and CDR2 SYGVNS. V lost 6 bases to trimming and J lost 3 bases; unmatched junction nucleotides: 4. This CDR3 has 14 amino acids. Written as DNA, the CDR3 is TGTGCCAGCAGAAGGACAGGGAACAATCAGCCCCAGCATTTT. This gives the protein CASRRTGNNQPQHF. Full variable domain (rest looked up from reference TRBV25-1 and TRBJ1-5): EADIYQTPRYLVIGTGKKITLECSQTMGHDKMYWYQQDPGMELHLIHYSYGVNSTEKGDLSSESTVSRIRTEHFPLTLESARPSHTSQYLCASRRTGNNQPQHFGDGTRLSIL.

V gene TRBV5-1 combines with J gene TRBJ2-7, with a tentative D call TRBD2 (5 bases). The germline V gene has CDR1 SGHRS and CDR2 YFSETQ. The CDR3 has 11 amino acids. The germline V and J ends were trimmed by 4 bases and 6 bases, with 8 bases remaining between them. Written as DNA, the CDR3 is TGCGCCAGCAGCGTCGGGGTCGAGCAGTACTTC. This codes for CASSVGVEQYF.

The chain uses TRBV5-6 and TRBJ2-7; D perhaps matches TRBD2 (6 bases). This CDR3 comprises 14 residues. Germline values: CDR1 SGHDT, CDR2 YYEEEE. Trimming took off 2 bases at V and 2 bases at J, with 11 bases between the two ends. In nucleotides, the CDR3 is TGTGCCAGCAGCTTCCAGCGGGCAACCTACGAGCAGTACTTC. Translation: CASSFQRATYEQYF.

The rearrangement links TRBV5-1 to TRBJ2-2; 8 bases align to TRBD1. J was trimmed by 1 base and V by 0 bases; bases with no gene match: 8. CDR1 and CDR2 (germline): SGHRS, YFSETQ. There are 18 residues in the CDR3. CDR3 protein: CASSLGYSGTGNTGELFF. DNA of the CDR3: TGCGCCAGCAGCTTGGGGTACTCCGGGACAGGGAACACCGGGGAGCTGTTTTTT. Full variable domain (remainder filled in from reference TRBV5-1 and TRBJ2-2): KAGVTQTPRYLIKTRGQQVTLSCSPISGHRSVSWYQQTPGQGLQFLFEYFSETQRNKGNFPGRFSGRQFSNSRSEMNVSTLELGDSALYLCASSLGYSGTGNTGELFFGEGSRLTVL.